This T cell receptor beta chain was retrieved from a study of T cell repertoires in cytomegalovirus infection. Study conclusions and caveats: Frequencies of public TCR beta families were cumulated, and this identified carriers of CMV plus the relevant HLA.

This clonotype occurred many times. Antigen specificity is unknown. The CDR3 runs 11 residues. V was trimmed by 8 bases and J by 3 bases, leaving 6 bases between them. Each CDR3 protein is one row after TCRdb ran MiXCR on the reads. The sample has hundreds of thousands of distinct CDR3 sequences; 20% to 25% are singletons. This TCR was recovered from a human donor in good health (CMV status not recorded). Some clones in this sample may be carry-over from other donors' samples. The gene calls are TRBV12-3 or TRBV12-4 and TRBJ2-3; D remains ambiguous. Material for sequencing was CD8+ T cells from PBMCs. The CDR3 sequence is CASLGTDTQYF. CDR3 nucleotides: TGTGCCAGCTTAGGGACAGATACGCAGTATTTT.